This T cell receptor (beta chain) was observed in a study of T cells in Graves' hyperthyroidism and ophthalmopathy. Orbital computed tomography and thyroid ultrasound, together with serum TRAb and thyroxine and clinical symptoms, were used for diagnoses. From RNA transcripts, TCR beta CDR3 regions were amplified. Primed by the HTBI set, a first-round RT-PCR was run on the TCR CDR3. Via MiXCR, TCRdb re-called the multiplex PCR reads, giving one row per CDR3 protein. The sample consists of 450,000 to 650,000 distinct CDR3 sequences, around 14% of them appearing once. The CDR3 length is 16 residues. The germline gives CDR1 KGHSH, CDR2 LQKENI. V was trimmed by 3 bases and J by 5 bases, leaving 19 bases between them. This clonotype was found many times.

The receptor comes from a young woman with Graves' ophthalmopathy. The chain uses TRBV18 and TRBJ2-5; a weak D match, TRBD1 (6 bases). Sequencing was carried out using blood. CDR3 coding DNA: TGTGCCAGCTCACCGTTCGGGACATCTTTGAGTGAGACCCAGTACTTC. This sequence encodes CASSPFGTSLSETQYF.